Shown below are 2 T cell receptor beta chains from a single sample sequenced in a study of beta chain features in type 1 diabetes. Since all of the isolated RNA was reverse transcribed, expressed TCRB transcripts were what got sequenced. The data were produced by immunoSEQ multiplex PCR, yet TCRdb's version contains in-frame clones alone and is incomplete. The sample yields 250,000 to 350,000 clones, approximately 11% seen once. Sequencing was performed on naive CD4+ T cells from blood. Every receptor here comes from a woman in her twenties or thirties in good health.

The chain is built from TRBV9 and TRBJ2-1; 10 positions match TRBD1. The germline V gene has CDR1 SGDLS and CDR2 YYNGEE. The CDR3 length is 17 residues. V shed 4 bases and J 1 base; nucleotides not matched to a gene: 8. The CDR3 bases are TGTGCCAGCAGCCCCCGGGGGGGACAGGGGTCCTACAATGAGCAGTTCTTC. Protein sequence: CASSPRGGQGSYNEQFF.

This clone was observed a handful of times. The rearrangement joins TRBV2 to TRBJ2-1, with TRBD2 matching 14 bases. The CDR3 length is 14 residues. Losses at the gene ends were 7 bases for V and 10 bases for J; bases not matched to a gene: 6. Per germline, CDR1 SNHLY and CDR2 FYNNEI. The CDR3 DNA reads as TGTGCCAGCACCGGGACTAGCGGGAGCGGGGAGCAGTTCTTC. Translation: CASTGTSGSGEQFF.